A single TCR beta chain is shown here with its context. Its antigen is not identified. This CDR3 spans 16 amino acids. Germline V gene sequence: CDR1 SGHAT, CDR2 FQNNGV. V shed 5 bases and J shed 3 bases, with 20 bases lying between them. The sample originates from a study of T cell repertoires in ileal Crohn's disease. Study-level background: Patients had a median approximately 7.5-year disease duration, and less than 40% were active smokers. Operated complications were stricturing disease (roughly 60%) and penetrating disease (roughly 39%).

Study-level results: High-frequency clones were more common in sorted CD8 than CD4 cells.

Time point noted: neoterminal ileum biopsy at postoperative endoscopy, about 6 months after surgery. Some clones are missing from TCRdb's copy, which holds only in-frame ones; the method was immunoSEQ multiplex PCR. The sample yields 13,000 or so clones, roughly 80% seen once. The sequence was collected from an adult with Crohn's disease. This chain joins TRBV11-2 and TRBJ2-7, with D possibly being TRBD2 (6 bases). Sample: ileal tissue. The CDR3 DNA reads TGTGCCAGCAGCAAGCCCGGCGGCGGGATGGTCTACGAGCAGTACTTC. As protein: CASSKPGGGMVYEQYF.